What follows is one TCR beta chain and its context. Its antigen is currently unknown. Distinct nucleotide sequences in the sample also encode this CDR3. Each donor was nominally healthy when sampled (though unrecorded immune exposures were likely). Both 60 Vbeta primers and 13 Jbeta primers went into the PCR. Sequencing was performed with immunoSEQ multiplex PCR; in TCRdb, only in-frame clones are kept and a portion is missing. The data include around 34,000 clones; the top ten clones carry under 2%. Trimming pared 1 base from V and 5 bases from J, leaving 6 bases between. The germline gives CDR1 MNHNS, CDR2 SASEGT. The CDR3 runs 13 residues. This specimen comes from a study of cytomegalovirus exposure and HLA in healthy donors. Study-wide findings and caveats: Researchers reported in a later analysis that a missense DCLRE1C variant was tied to TCR beta V- and J-gene trimming. Compared with the roughly 670-donor mean, an Asian-associated ancestry cluster reportedly had fewer N-insertions, according to a later analysis.

The chain carries TRBV6-1 and TRBJ2-4; D may be TRBD1 (5 bases). The TCR was taken from a woman aged 40 to 50 in good health and CMV-seropositive. The sequenced material came from PBMCs. CDR3 in DNA: TGTGCCAGCAGTGAAGGCAGGGAAAACATTCAGTACTTC. It specifies CASSEGRENIQYF.